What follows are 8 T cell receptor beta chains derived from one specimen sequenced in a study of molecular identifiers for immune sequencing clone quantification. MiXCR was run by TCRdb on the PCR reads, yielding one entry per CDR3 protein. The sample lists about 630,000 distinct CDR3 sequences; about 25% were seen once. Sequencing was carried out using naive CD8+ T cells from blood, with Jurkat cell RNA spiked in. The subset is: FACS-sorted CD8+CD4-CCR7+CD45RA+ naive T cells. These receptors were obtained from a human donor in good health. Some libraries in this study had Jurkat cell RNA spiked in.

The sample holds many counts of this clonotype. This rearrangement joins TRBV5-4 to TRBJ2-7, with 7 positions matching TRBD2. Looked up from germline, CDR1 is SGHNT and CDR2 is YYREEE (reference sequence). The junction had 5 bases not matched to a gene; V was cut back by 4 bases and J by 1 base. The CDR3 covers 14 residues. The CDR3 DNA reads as TGTGCCAGCAGCGCCTCTAGCGGATCCTACGAGCAGTACTTC. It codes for CASSASSGSYEQYF. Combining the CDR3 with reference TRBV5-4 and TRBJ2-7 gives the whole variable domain ETGVTQSPTHLIKTRGQQVTLRCSSQSGHNTVSWYQQALGQGPQFIFQYYREEENGRGNFPPRFSGLQFPNYSSELNVNALELDDSALYLCASSASSGSYEQYFGPGTRLTVT.

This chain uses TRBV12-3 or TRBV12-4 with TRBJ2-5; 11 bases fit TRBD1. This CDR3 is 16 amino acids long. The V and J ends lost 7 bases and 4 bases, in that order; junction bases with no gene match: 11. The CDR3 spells CASTFRTGGLIETQYF. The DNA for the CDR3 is TGTGCCAGCACCTTCCGGACAGGGGGCTTAATAGAGACCCAGTACTTC.

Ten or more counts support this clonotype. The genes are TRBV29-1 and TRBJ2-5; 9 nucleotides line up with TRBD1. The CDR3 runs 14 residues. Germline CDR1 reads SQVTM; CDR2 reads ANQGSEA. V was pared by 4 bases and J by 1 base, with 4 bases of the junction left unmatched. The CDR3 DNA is TGCAGCGTTGTGACAGGGGGGCCCCAAGAGACCCAGTACTTC. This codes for CSVVTGGPQETQYF.

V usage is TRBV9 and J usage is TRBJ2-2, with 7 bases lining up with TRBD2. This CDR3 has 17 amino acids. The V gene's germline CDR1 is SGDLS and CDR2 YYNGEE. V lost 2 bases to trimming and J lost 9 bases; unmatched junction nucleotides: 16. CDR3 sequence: CASSVSQTSSNSRELFF. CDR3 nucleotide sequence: TGTGCCAGCAGCGTTTCCCAGACTAGCTCTAACTCCAGGGAGCTGTTTTTT.

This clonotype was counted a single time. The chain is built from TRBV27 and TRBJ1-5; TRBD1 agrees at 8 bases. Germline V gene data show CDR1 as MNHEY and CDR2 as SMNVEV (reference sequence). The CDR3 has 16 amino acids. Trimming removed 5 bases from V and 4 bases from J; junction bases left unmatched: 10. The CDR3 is CASSPIGQGRNQPQHF. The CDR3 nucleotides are TGTGCCAGCAGTCCAATAGGACAGGGCCGTAATCAGCCCCAGCATTTT.

The CDR3 loop is CASSIGPEPQHF. The DNA for the CDR3 is TGTGCCAGTAGTATAGGCCCCGAGCCCCAGCATTTT. The J gene is TRBJ1-5, the V gene TRBV19; D call uncertain. Germline lookup yields CDR1 LNHDA and CDR2 SQIVND (reference sequence). The CDR3 is made up of 12 amino acids. Between the trimmed V and J ends, which lost 1 base and 8 bases, there was a span of 6 bases. Full variable domain (missing parts from reference TRBV19 and TRBJ1-5): DGGITQSPKYLFRKEGQNVTLSCEQNLNHDAMYWYRQDPGQGLRLIYYSQIVNDFQKGDIAEGYSVSREKKESFPLTVTSAQKNPTAFYLCASSIGPEPQHFGDGTRLSIL.

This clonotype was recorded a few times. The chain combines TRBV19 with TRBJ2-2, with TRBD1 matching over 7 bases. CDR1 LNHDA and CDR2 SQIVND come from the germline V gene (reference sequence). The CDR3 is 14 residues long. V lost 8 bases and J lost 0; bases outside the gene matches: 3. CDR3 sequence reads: CASATGSNTGELFF. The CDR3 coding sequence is TGTGCCAGTGCGACAGGGTCGAACACCGGGGAGCTGTTTTTT.

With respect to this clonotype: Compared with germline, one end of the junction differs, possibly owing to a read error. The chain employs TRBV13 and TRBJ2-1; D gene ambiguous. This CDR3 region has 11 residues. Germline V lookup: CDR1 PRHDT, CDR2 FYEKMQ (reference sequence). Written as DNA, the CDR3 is TGTGCCAGCATCTCGTTGAATGAGCAGTTCTTT. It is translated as CASISLNEQFF.